The entry below describes one T cell receptor beta chain. Data came from immunoSEQ multiplex PCR; TCRdb stores just in-frame clones and leaves some out. The table lists tens of thousands of clones, around 92% of them singletons. This record belongs to a study of T cell changes during pregnancy in multiple sclerosis. The germline V gene has CDR1 MNHNS and CDR2 SASEGT. Trimming stripped 4 bases from V and 9 bases from J, with 13 bases between. The CDR3 contains 14 residues. Source: CD8+ T cells from peripheral blood mononuclear cells, taken in the third trimester of pregnancy. The chain links TRBV6-1 to TRBJ1-6; D remains unclear. The sequence was obtained from a female donor with multiple sclerosis, enrolled in a pregnancy study. Here the CDR3 reads CASSALGAGSPLHF. CDR3 bases: TGTGCCAGCAGTGCCCTGGGTGCGGGTTCACCCCTCCACTTT.